This is a list of T cell receptor beta chains from one sample in a study of T cells after yellow fever vaccination. TCRdb analysed the 5' RACE reads with MiXCR anew, one entry per CDR3 protein. Of around 26,000 distinct CDR3 sequences in the sample, less than 3.5% were seen once. This sample comprised PBMCs, either bulk or a sorted T-cell subset (CD4+, CD8+, memory, or dextramer-sorted; not recorded which), obtained about 41 days after the first yellow fever vaccination. The receptors stem from a man younger than 35 who received the YFV17D yellow fever vaccine. Both conserved end residues are part of each CDR3. A D gene is named only where the DNA matches it firmly. Size is stated for part of the rows, as once, few or many counts, or as a class when the clone is expanded.

>many|TRBJ2-7|TRBV5-1|.
CASSRNQQGLLGQYF
TGCGCCAGCAGCCGAAATCAGCAGGGCTTGCTAGGGCAGTACTTC
>medium-sized|TRBJ1-2|TRBV5-1|.
CASSVDNYGYTF
TGCGCCAGCAGCGTGGACAACTATGGCTACACCTTC
>many|TRBJ2-1|TRBV5-1|TRBD2
CASSSTSAGFYNEQFF
TGCGCCAGCAGCTCTACTAGCGCCGGGTTTTACAATGAGCAGTTCTTC
>many|TRBJ1-1|TRBV6-2/TRBV6-3|.
CASSPFPGTGSEAFF
TGTGCCAGCAGCCCTTTCCCCGGGACTGGAAGTGAAGCTTTCTTT
>many|TRBJ2-5|TRBV5-1|.
CASSLGGHEYQETQYF
TGCGCCAGCAGCTTGGGGGGACACGAGTACCAAGAGACCCAGTACTTC
>many|TRBJ2-4|TRBV4-2|TRBD2
CASSLGSGGAKNIQYF
TGTGCCAGCAGCCTTGGGAGCGGGGGTGCCAAAAACATTCAGTACTTC
>many|TRBJ1-1|TRBV7-2|.
CASSPQGRDTEAFF
TGTGCCAGCAGCCCCCAGGGCCGGGACACTGAAGCTTTCTTT
>.|TRBJ2-5|TRBV10-3|TRBD1
CAIGQGIQETQYF
TGTGCCATCGGACAGGGGATCCAAGAGACCCAGTACTTC
>many|TRBJ1-2|TRBV12-3/TRBV12-4|.
CASSFSDPSGGYTF
TGTGCCAGCAGTTTTTCAGACCCCTCGGGCGGCTACACCTTC
>many|TRBJ1-1|TRBV7-6|.
CASSREANTEAFF
TGTGCCAGCAGCCGGGAGGCTAACACTGAAGCTTTCTTT
>many|TRBJ1-3|TRBV6-5|.
CASRQTGSSGNTIYF
TGTGCCAGCAGGCAAACTGGGAGCTCTGGAAACACCATATATTTT
>many|TRBJ2-5|TRBV5-1|.
CASSLFSQETQYF
TGCGCCAGCAGCTTGTTTAGCCAAGAGACCCAGTACTTC
>many|TRBJ2-5|TRBV5-1|.
CASSLFPDRGETQYF
TGCGCCAGCAGCTTATTCCCAGACAGAGGGGAGACCCAGTACTTC
>many|TRBJ2-5|TRBV7-2|.
CASSPGSYGTSAEETQYF
TGTGCCAGCAGCCCCGGGTCATACGGGACTTCGGCCGAAGAGACCCAGTACTTC
>many|TRBJ1-5|TRBV19|.
CASSDRRNQPQHF
TGTGCCAGTAGCGACAGACGCAATCAGCCCCAGCATTTT
>many|TRBJ1-1|TRBV19|.
CASSIDRVTLNTEAFF
TGTGCCAGTAGTATAGATCGGGTGACCTTGAACACTGAAGCTTTCTTT
>many|TRBJ2-3|TRBV5-1|.
CASSLEGRITDTQYF
TGCGCCAGCAGCTTGGAGGGGCGCATCACAGATACGCAGTATTTT
>many|TRBJ2-7|TRBV30|TRBD2
CAWSVSQRGVFEQYF
TGTGCCTGGAGTGTTTCTCAGCGGGGGGTTTTCGAGCAGTACTTC
>medium-sized|TRBJ2-7|TRBV12-3/TRBV12-4|TRBD1
CASSRDRGREQYF
TGTGCCAGCAGCCGGGACAGGGGACGAGAGCAGTACTTC
>many|TRBJ2-2|TRBV7-3|.
CASSPTTADTGELFF
TGTGCCAGCAGCCCGACGACGGCTGATACCGGGGAGCTGTTTTTT
>many|TRBJ2-2|TRBV5-1|.
CASSLLTPGTGELFF
TGCGCCAGCAGCTTGTTGACACCGGGCACCGGGGAGCTGTTTTTT
>many|TRBJ2-5|TRBV10-3|.
CAISDRVYQETQYF
TGTGCCATCAGTGACAGGGTGTACCAAGAGACCCAGTACTTC
>many|TRBJ1-5|TRBV28|.
CASSLFGKLGYSNQPQHF
TGTGCCAGCAGTTTATTTGGGAAACTAGGCTATAGCAATCAGCCCCAGCATTTT
>many|TRBJ2-4|TRBV2|.
CASFRTGKNIQYF
TGTGCCAGCTTCCGGACGGGCAAAAACATTCAGTACTTC
>many|TRBJ2-1|TRBV5-1|TRBD2
CASSLWRGDNEQFF
TGCGCCAGCAGCTTGTGGCGGGGGGACAATGAGCAGTTCTTC
>many|TRBJ1-1|TRBV4-1|TRBD1
CASSQDPGQGSAEAFF
TGCGCCAGCAGCCAAGATCCAGGACAGGGGAGCGCTGAAGCTTTCTTT
>few|TRBJ2-3|TRBV28|TRBD1
CASSTYRGSTDTQYF
TGTGCCAGCAGTACGTACAGGGGAAGCACAGATACGCAGTATTTT
>.|TRBJ2-2|TRBV11-2|TRBD2
CASSPLGGGTGELFF
TGTGCCAGCAGCCCCCTTGGGGGGGGCACCGGGGAGCTGTTTTTT
>many|TRBJ2-2|TRBV5-1|.
CASLSFGGGTGELFF
TGCGCCAGCCTGTCCTTTGGGGGCGGCACCGGGGAGCTGTTTTTT
>many|TRBJ2-7|TRBV4-2|TRBD2
CASSQAWTSGSPGYEQYF
TGTGCCAGCAGCCAAGCGTGGACTAGCGGTTCCCCAGGTTACGAGCAGTACTTC
>few|TRBJ1-2|TRBV20-1|.
CCARGRQGLLITNYGYTF
TGCTGTGCTAGAGGTCGGCAGGGATTACTTATAACTAACTATGGCTACACCTTC
>many|TRBJ1-2|TRBV28|TRBD1
CASSSGDSLNYGYTF
TGTGCCAGCAGTTCCGGGGACAGCCTAAACTATGGCTACACCTTC
>many|TRBJ1-3|TRBV14|.
CASSQDPGRIGNTIYF
TGTGCCAGCAGCCAAGACCCAGGGAGGATTGGAAACACCATATATTTT
>many|TRBJ2-3|TRBV7-2|TRBD2
CASSPGLAETDTQYF
TGTGCCAGCAGCCCAGGACTAGCGGAAACAGATACGCAGTATTTT
>.|TRBJ1-4|TRBV4-2|.
CASSQEVMGNEKLFF
TGTGCCAGCAGCCAAGAGGTCATGGGAAATGAAAAACTGTTTTTT
>many|TRBJ2-7|TRBV20-1|TRBD1
CSALSPGQSSYEQYF
TGCAGTGCTCTATCGCCGGGACAGAGCTCCTACGAGCAGTACTTC
>many|TRBJ1-3|TRBV15|.
CATSRDRGDGNTIYF
TGTGCCACCAGCAGAGATCGAGGGGATGGAAACACCATATATTTT
>medium-sized|TRBJ2-3|TRBV7-2|.
CASSLTFGGDTQYF
TGTGCCAGCAGCTTAACGTTCGGGGGCGATACGCAGTATTTT
>many|TRBJ1-4|TRBV4-2|.
CASSQAGVEKLFF
TGTGCCAGCAGCCAGGCCGGGGTTGAAAAACTGTTTTTT
>many|TRBJ2-3|TRBV4-2|.
CASSQQWGATDTQYF
TGTGCCAGCAGCCAACAATGGGGGGCCACAGATACGCAGTATTTT
>many|TRBJ2-1|TRBV20-1|.
CSVVQGGGNEQFF
TGCAGTGTGGTTCAGGGGGGGGGGAATGAGCAGTTCTTC
>medium-sized|TRBJ2-5|TRBV7-2|.
CASSLRPSRETQYF
TGTGCCAGCAGCTTGAGGCCTAGCCGGGAGACCCAGTACTTC